The 28 T cell receptor beta chains below were found in one sample sequenced in a study of blood T cell repertoires in COVID-19. TCRdb's table, derived via immunoSEQ multiplex PCR, lists solely in-frame clones and lacks some. The sample includes some 55,000 clones, roughly 86% of them seen just once. The sequencing input was peripheral blood. These receptors were collected from a man aged 55 to 70 with acute or convalescent COVID-19.

The rearrangement joins TRBV14 to TRBJ1-1; 8 nucleotides match TRBD1. The V gene end was trimmed by 4 bases and the J gene end by 2 bases; junction bases not matched to a gene: 6. Germline V gene sequence: CDR1 SGHDN, CDR2 FVKESK. The CDR3 runs 15 residues. The CDR3 nucleotides are TGTGCCAGCAGCCCCAACAGGGGGAAAAACACTGAAGCTTTCTTT. Protein: CASSPNRGKNTEAFF.

In this sample, this clone turned up a few times. V is TRBV3-1 (or the pseudogene TRBV3-2) and J is TRBJ1-1; TRBD1 might be the D (6 bases). This CDR3 is built from 14 residues. V was trimmed by 5 bases and J by 1 base, leaving 11 bases between them. Germline V CDR1 and CDR2: LGHDT, YNNKEL (reference sequence). CDR3 region: CASSFGTTNTEAFF. DNA of the CDR3: TGTGCCAGCAGCTTCGGGACAACGAACACTGAAGCTTTCTTT.

The chain combines TRBV4-3 with TRBJ2-5; 8 bases map to TRBD2. V shed 3 bases, J shed 5 bases, and the junction held 5 bases outside the gene matches. CDR1 and CDR2 from the germline V gene are LGHNA and YSLEER. This CDR3 spans 14 amino acids. CDR3 coding DNA: TGCGCCAGCAGCCACGGACTAGCTGTGGAGACCCAGTACTTC. Translating it yields CASSHGLAVETQYF.

This rearrangement joins TRBV6-5 to TRBJ1-2; a weak D match, TRBD1 (5 bases). Per germline, CDR1 MNHEY and CDR2 SVGAGI. The length of the CDR3 is 13 residues. V was pared by 0 bases and J by 6 bases, with 8 bases between. The DNA for the CDR3 is TGTGCCAGCAGTTACTCGGAGACAGATGGCTACACCTTC. It translates to CASSYSETDGYTF.

CDR3 in DNA: TGTGCCAGCAGTTCTCGAGGCACTGAAGCTTTCTTT. This sequence encodes CASSSRGTEAFF. The genes are TRBV6-5 and TRBJ1-1; D is unresolved. The germline V gene has CDR1 MNHEY and CDR2 SVGAGI. V was shortened by 4 bases and J by 4 bases, with 7 bases between the two germline ends. This CDR3 spans 12 amino acids.

The sample holds a few counts of this clone. The V gene is TRBV9, the J gene TRBJ2-3, with D hard to call. Deletions cut 3 bases from V and 2 bases from J, with 13 bases between. This CDR3 is built from 15 residues. CDR1 is SGDLS and CDR2 is YYNGEE in the germline V gene. In nucleotides, the CDR3 is TGTGCCAGCAGCGCCCTAGAGGTATCCACAGATACGCAGTATTTT. Translation gives CASSALEVSTDTQYF. Supplemented by reference TRBV9 and TRBJ2-3, the full variable domain reads DSGVTQTPKHLITATGQRVTLRCSPRSGDLSVYWYQQSLDQGLQFLIQYYNGEERAKGNILERFSAQQFPDLHSELNLSSLELGDSALYFCASSALEVSTDTQYFGPGTRLTVL.

This chain uses TRBV5-1 with TRBJ1-2, with a tentative D call TRBD1 (5 bases). Germline V gene data show CDR1 as SGHRS and CDR2 as YFSETQ. V was trimmed by 2 bases and J by 0 bases, leaving 14 bases between them. The CDR3 contains 16 residues. CDR3 coding DNA: TGCGCCAGCAGCTTCGGGTGGCCAGGGACTAACTATGGCTACACCTTC. The encoded protein is CASSFGWPGTNYGYTF.

This sequence joins TRBV19 and TRBJ2-1; TRBD2 matches 9 bases. V was pared by 4 bases and J by 0 bases, with 1 base of the junction left unmatched. CDR1 LNHDA and CDR2 SQIVND come from the germline V gene (reference sequence). The CDR3 runs 15 residues. The CDR3 loop reads CASSTAGGSYNEQFF. DNA for the CDR3: TGTGCCAGTAGTACAGCGGGGGGCTCCTACAATGAGCAGTTCTTC.

This clone was recorded a few times. J is TRBJ1-2 and V is TRBV7-2; unclear D gene. CDR1 is SGHTA, CDR2 FQGNSA, per germline. Trimming shortened V by 2 bases and J by 2 bases, and 9 bases separated the two germline ends. The CDR3 length is 14 residues. The CDR3 bases are TGTGCCAGCAGCTTAATGACTACAAACTATGGCTACACCTTC. The encoded protein is CASSLMTTNYGYTF. Full variable domain (missing parts from reference TRBV7-2 and TRBJ1-2): GAGVSQSPSNKVTEKGKDVELRCDPISGHTALYWYRQSLGQGLEFLIYFQGNSAPDKSGLPSDRFSAERTGGSVSTLTIQRTQQEDSAVYLCASSLMTTNYGYTFGSGTRLTVV.

The chain employs TRBV15 and TRBJ1-1; TRBD1 matches 7 bases. V lost 5 bases, J lost 6 bases, and 12 bases stayed unmatched. The CDR3 covers 15 residues. CDR1 and CDR2 from the germline V gene are LNHNV and YYDKDF (reference sequence). The CDR3 sequence: CATSARQGFVPEAFF. In nucleotides, the CDR3 is TGTGCCACCAGCGCAAGACAGGGTTTTGTACCTGAAGCTTTCTTT.

The chain has TRBV6-1 and TRBJ1-5; 10 bases match TRBD1. Unmatched junction bases numbered 11, after V lost 3 bases and J lost 0 bases. Germline lookup yields CDR1 MNHNS and CDR2 SASEGT. The CDR3 sequence is 19 residues long. The CDR3 loop is CASSEPRDRGSNSNQPQHF. CDR3 coding DNA: TGTGCCAGCAGTGAGCCCCGGGACAGGGGTTCCAATAGCAATCAGCCCCAGCATTTT.

The chain recombines TRBV18 with TRBJ1-1; D unresolved. The germline CDR1 and CDR2 sequences are KGHSH and LQKENI. CDR3 length equals 14 residues. V lost 6 bases, J lost 2 bases, and 13 bases lay in between. CDR3 DNA sequence: TGTGCCAGCTCCGCCTTAGGAGTCAACACTGAAGCTTTCTTT. It specifies CASSALGVNTEAFF.

The J gene is TRBJ2-7, the V gene TRBV2, with D perhaps TRBD2 (5 bases). The germline gives CDR1 SNHLY, CDR2 FYNNEI. V was shortened by 4 bases and J by 1 base, with 8 bases between the two germline ends. CDR3 size: 13 residues. Here the CDR3 DNA reads TGTGCCAGCAGTGGGGAGCTGTCCTACGAGCAGTACTTC. It codes for CASSGELSYEQYF.

The chain's CDR3 is CATSDWGGYNEQFF. CDR3 bases: TGTGCCACCAGTGATTGGGGGGGGTACAATGAGCAGTTCTTC. V gene TRBV24-1 combines with J gene TRBJ2-1; 7 bases fit TRBD2. Germline V gene data show CDR1 as KGHDR and CDR2 as SFDVKD. This CDR3 contains 14 residues. Germline trimming cut 2 bases from V and 4 bases from J; bases unmatched to any gene: 1.

This clone was counted between two and nine times. The V gene is TRBV3-1 (or the pseudogene TRBV3-2), the J gene TRBJ1-2; D is perhaps TRBD1 (6 bases). Germline assignment: CDR1 LGHDT and CDR2 YNNKEL (reference sequence). CDR3 length: 14 amino acids. Trimming removed 2 bases at V and 7 bases at J, with 14 bases between. DNA for the CDR3: TGTGCCAGCAGCCAAAGGGGCGCGGACAGTGGCTACACCTTC. As protein: CASSQRGADSGYTF.

The gene calls are TRBV7-8 and TRBJ2-1; unclear D gene. Per germline, CDR1 SGHVS and CDR2 FQNEAQ. V lost 5 bases and J 6 bases, leaving 14 bases between the germline ends. CDR3 length equals 14 residues. In DNA, the CDR3 is TGTGCCAGCAGCCCCGTCCCGCAGGTCAATGAGCAGTTCTTC. It codes for CASSPVPQVNEQFF.

The rearrangement links TRBV9 to TRBJ2-5, with D uncertain. The CDR3 loop spans 15 amino acids. V was cut by 0 bases and J by 5 bases, with 14 bases left in between. CDR1 and CDR2 (germline): SGDLS, YYNGEE. The CDR3: CASSVDGSAFETQYF. The CDR3 nucleotides read TGTGCCAGCAGCGTAGACGGGTCCGCTTTTGAGACCCAGTACTTC.

The CDR3 DNA reads as TGTGCCAGCAGCTTAGTGGGAGGGTCCCGGCAGGATGAGCAGTTCTTC. Translated, it gives CASSLVGGSRQDEQFF. V usage is TRBV7-8 and J usage is TRBJ2-1; the match to TRBD2 covers 7 bases. Germline trimming cut 1 base from V and 8 bases from J; bases unmatched to any gene: 11. CDR3 length: 16 amino acids. CDR1 SGHVS and CDR2 FQNEAQ come from the germline V gene.

V usage is TRBV7-2 and J usage is TRBJ2-3; the match to TRBD2 covers 9 bases. V shed 5 bases, J shed 1 base, and the junction held 1 base outside the gene matches. The germline CDR1 and CDR2 sequences are SGHTA and FQGNSA. The CDR3 is 14 residues long. The CDR3 sequence is CASSRGGGTDTQYF. The CDR3 coding sequence is TGTGCCAGCAGCCGCGGGGGGGGCACAGATACGCAGTATTTT.

This clone was seen only a few times. The chain is built from TRBV5-1 and TRBJ1-4; tentative D call: TRBD1 (5 bases). Trimming shortened V by 4 bases and J by 4 bases, and 29 bases separated the two germline ends. The germline CDR1 and CDR2 sequences are SGHRS and YFSETQ. The CDR3 spans 20 residues. As DNA, the CDR3 is TGCGCCAGCAGCCTCCGTATGGGCCTACCTAGGAAAGGGGTTAATGAAAAACTGTTTTTT. Translated: CASSLRMGLPRKGVNEKLFF.

This clone has just a few counts. The chain uses TRBV15 and TRBJ1-5; TRBD1 matches 9 bases. This CDR3 region has 14 residues. CDR1 LNHNV and CDR2 YYDKDF come from the germline V gene (reference sequence). V gave up 4 bases and J gave up 6 bases; unmatched junction bases: 4. CDR3 protein: CATSIGTGSQPQHF. CDR3 nucleotides: TGTGCCACCAGCATCGGGACAGGGAGTCAGCCCCAGCATTTT.

The V call is TRBV5-8, the J call TRBJ2-7, with TRBD1 identical over 8 bases. There are 14 residues in the CDR3. Looked up from germline, CDR1 is SGHTS and CDR2 is YDEGEE. The V and J ends lost 3 bases and 3 bases, in that order; junction bases with no gene match: 5. CDR3 amino acids: CASSSGTGYYEQYF. The CDR3 region has the DNA TGTGCCAGCAGCTCCGGGACAGGTTACTACGAGCAGTACTTC.

V is TRBV10-2 and J is TRBJ1-5; D unclear. Trimming took off 0 bases at V and 1 base at J, with 4 bases between the two ends. Germline V lookup: CDR1 WSHSY, CDR2 SAAADI. This CDR3 is built from 14 residues. This CDR3 reads CASSESQSNQPQHF. CDR3 nucleotides: TGCGCCAGCAGTGAGTCGCAGAGCAATCAGCCCCAGCATTTT.

The rearrangement joins TRBV19 to TRBJ1-5; TRBD1 is a possible D gene (5 bases). Per the germline V gene, CDR1 is LNHDA and CDR2 is SQIVND (reference sequence). With 6 bases removed from V and 3 bases from J, the gap between germline ends came to 15 bases. The CDR3 has 15 residues. The CDR3 region is CASRSAQANNQPQHF. DNA for the CDR3: TGTGCCAGTAGAAGTGCACAGGCCAACAATCAGCCCCAGCATTTT.

The chain carries TRBV12-3 or TRBV12-4 and TRBJ1-2; a weak D match, TRBD1 (5 bases). This CDR3 comprises 11 residues. Deletions cut 7 bases from V and 9 bases from J, with 12 bases between. The CDR3 protein is CASTSTGRYTF. The CDR3 DNA reads TGTGCCAGCACATCAACAGGTCGCTACACCTTC.

The chain is built from TRBV5-1 and TRBJ1-4; D may be TRBD1 (6 bases). The CDR3 is made up of 14 amino acids. Trimming pared 4 bases from V and 3 bases from J, leaving 10 bases between. The germline CDR1 and CDR2 sequences are SGHRS and YFSETQ. CDR3 protein: CASSLDSSNEKLFF. CDR3 DNA: TGCGCCAGCAGCCTGGACAGTTCTAATGAAAAACTGTTTTTT.

This clone showed up just once. J is TRBJ1-3 and V is TRBV6-5; 8 bases agree with TRBD1. This CDR3 is 13 amino acids long. Germline CDR1 is MNHEY and CDR2 is SVGAGI. V lost 10 bases, J lost 3 bases, and 5 bases stayed unmatched. The CDR3 DNA reads TGTGCCACCTCCAGGGGGCATGGAAACACCATATATTTT. It translates to CATSRGHGNTIYF.

V is TRBV28 and J is TRBJ1-4, with a possible D match to TRBD1 (5 bases). Germline values: CDR1 MDHEN, CDR2 SYDVKM. This CDR3 is built from 16 residues. V lost 6 bases, J lost 0 bases, and 14 bases lay in between. The CDR3 loop is CASSSTPRATNEKLFF. Written as DNA, the CDR3 is TGTGCCAGCAGCTCCACCCCCAGGGCAACTAATGAAAAACTGTTTTTT. The full variable domain, rest sourced from reference TRBV28 and TRBJ1-4, is DVKVTQSSRYLVKRTGEKVFLECVQDMDHENMFWYRQDPGLGLRLIYFSYDVKMKEKGDIPEGYSVSREKKERFSLILESASTNQTSMYLCASSSTPRATNEKLFFGSGTQLSVL.